This is a list of T cell receptor beta chains from one sample in a study of identifying expanded T cells in peripheral blood. Sequencing was performed with immunoSEQ multiplex PCR; in TCRdb, only in-frame clones are kept and a portion is missing. The sample has around 100,000 clones, 80% to 90% seen once. Specimen: blood. The origin of the receptors is a person aged 18 to 70 in good health. The CDR3 runs from the conserved cysteine through the conserved F or W. A D gene is named only where the DNA matches it firmly. Rows may omit the clone size; those that give it use once, few, many or a size class.

clone_size	v_call	d_call	j_call	cdr3_aa	cdr3_nt
-	TRBV7-2	-	TRBJ2-3	CASSLDRNKWDF	TGTGCCAGCAGCTTAGATCGGAATAAGTGGGATTTT
-	TRBV18	-	TRBJ1-4	CASSPEREKLFF	TGTGCCAGCTCACCTGAAAGGGAAAAACTGTTTTTT
-	TRBV7-8	-	TRBJ1-2	CASSLAPADYGYTF	TGTGCCAGCAGCTTAGCTCCAGCCGACTATGGCTACACCTTC
-	TRBV6-5	TRBD1	TRBJ2-7	CASSGQGLYEQYF	TGTGCCAGCAGTGGACAGGGCCTCTACGAGCAGTACTTC
-	TRBV12-5	-	TRBJ1-1	CASGAANTEAFF	TGTGCAAGTGGGGCAGCGAACACTGAAGCTTTCTTT
-	TRBV5-1	-	TRBJ1-6	CASNMGPGAWNSPLHF	TGCGCCAGCAACATGGGCCCCGGGGCATGGAATTCACCCCTCCACTTT
-	TRBV18	TRBD2	TRBJ2-3	CASSPAGGTTDTQYF	TGTGCCAGCTCACCAGCGGGGGGTACCACAGATACGCAGTATTTT
-	TRBV7-6	-	TRBJ2-1	CASSLVAWGGTTYNEQFF	TGTGCCAGCAGCTTAGTGGCGTGGGGCGGGACCACATACAATGAGCAGTTCTTC
-	TRBV2	-	TRBJ1-1	CASSPREGTEAFF	TGTGCCAGCAGTCCCAGGGAGGGCACTGAAGCTTTCTTT
-	TRBV30	-	TRBJ2-3	CAWSRDTQYF	TGTGCCTGGAGCCGGGATACGCAGTATTTT
few	TRBV7-9	-	TRBJ1-6	CASSDTGNSPLHF	TGTGCCAGCAGCGACACGGGGAATTCACCCCTCCACTTT
-	TRBV5-4	-	TRBJ2-5	CASSLLDQTQYF	TGTGCCAGCAGCTTGTTGGATCAGACCCAGTACTTC
-	TRBV18	TRBD1	TRBJ1-6	CASSHTLDRGRWPPLHF	TGTGCCAGCTCACACACACTCGACAGGGGCCGTTGGCCACCCCTCCACTTT
once	TRBV5-1	TRBD2	TRBJ2-7	CASSSSPSGGPYEQYF	TGCGCCAGCAGCTCCAGCCCTAGCGGGGGACCCTACGAGCAGTACTTC
-	TRBV25-1	-	TRBJ2-5	CASSEAPAETQYF	TGTGCCAGCAGTGAGGCGCCGGCGGAGACCCAGTACTTC
-	TRBV7-9	-	TRBJ2-2	CASSLVPRGERPTGELFF	TGTGCCAGCAGCTTAGTCCCTAGGGGGGAGAGACCCACCGGGGAGCTGTTTTTT
-	TRBV11-2	-	TRBJ2-3	CASSLDAGPQYF	TGTGCCAGCAGCTTAGATGCCGGGCCGCAGTATTTT
once	TRBV2	TRBD2	TRBJ2-3	CASIPTSGVSTDTQYF	TGTGCCAGCATTCCGACTAGCGGGGTTAGCACAGATACGCAGTATTTT
-	TRBV6-6	TRBD1	TRBJ2-7	CASRPQGAHEQYF	TGTGCCAGCAGACCTCAGGGGGCCCACGAGCAGTACTTC
-	TRBV7-9	TRBD1	TRBJ1-5	CASSGPGTGASTLNQPQHF	TGTGCCAGCAGCGGGCCCGGGACAGGGGCCTCGACCCTAAATCAGCCCCAGCATTTT
-	TRBV6-5	-	TRBJ1-1	CASSYEGRGAFF	TGTGCCAGCAGTTACGAGGGCCGGGGAGCTTTCTTT
-	TRBV5-6	-	TRBJ2-2	CASSSPVGGELFF	TGTGCCAGCAGTTCCCCGGTAGGCGGGGAGCTGTTTTTT